The present entry profiles one T cell receptor (beta chain) with its context. Its matching antigen is unknown. The data were taken from a study of cytomegalovirus exposure and HLA in healthy donors. General study points: Accurate prediction of most subjects' HLA-A and HLA-B alleles from TCR beta sequences was reported. It was in a later analysis that TCR association rates were seen to vary by HLA locus, highest for DRB1 and lowest for HLA-C. Later work found most CMV-associated TCR beta chains apparently HLA-restricted.

The study ran its PCR with 60 Vbeta and 13 Jbeta primers. Assay used: immunoSEQ multiplex PCR; TCRdb lists only in-frame clones, some missing. The repertoire includes approximately 130,000 clones, over 70% of them detected once, and around 1.8% sits in the top ten. The CDR3 sequence is 14 residues long. CDR1 and CDR2 (germline): MNHNS, SASEGT. The sample taken for sequencing was PBMCs. This clonotype was sampled from a woman aged 40 to 49 in good health and CMV-seronegative. This chain joins TRBV6-1 and TRBJ2-5; 7 bases map to TRBD2. The CDR3 DNA sequence: TGTGCGGAGGGGCGGGGGACCCTCCAAGAGACCCAGTACTTC. This codes for CAEGRGTLQETQYF.